This T cell receptor beta chain is drawn from a study of a mutant IDH1 vaccine in newly diagnosed glioma. As for the study in general: With temozolomide cycles, or 4-6 weeks after radiotherapy alone, vaccination was started.

General study points: Pseudoprogression apparently tracked independently of changes in top peripheral T cell clonotypes. Overall, about 92% of patients had vaccine-induced immune responses.

A few counts support this clone. The target antigen is unknown. An end of the junction does not agree with germline; a read error may underlie this. Sample time point: week 5, during vaccination. Topical imiquimod accompanied each vaccine dose, which consisted of 300 ug of mutant IDH1 20-mer peptide. Using immunoSEQ multiplex PCR, the repertoire was profiled, and TCRdb retains in-frame clones only, with some absent. The sample lists more than 25,000 clones, more than 65% occurring once. This material consisted of PBMCs, taken from a glioma patient whose treatment included an IDH1 peptide vaccine. This TCR came from a man in his forties or fifties with glioma. Some clones in this sample may be carry-over from other donors' samples.

The CDR3 loop is CASSPLAGAIYNEQFF. In nucleotides, the CDR3 is TGTGCTAGCAGCCCGTTAGCGGGGGCAATCTACAATGAGCAGTTCTTC. This rearrangement joins TRBV7-7 to TRBJ2-1, with TRBD2 matching 9 bases. CDR1 is SSHAT, CDR2 FNYEAQ, per germline (reference sequence). The CDR3 is 16 residues long. Together with reference TRBV7-7 and TRBJ2-1, the CDR3 gives the full variable domain: GAGVSQSPRYKVTKRGQDVTLRCDPISSHATLYWYQQALGQGPEFLTYFNYEAQPDKSGLPSDRFSAERPEGSISTLTIQRTEQRDSAMYRCASSPLAGAIYNEQFFGPGTRLTVL.